The 27 T cell receptor beta chains presented below share a single source sample, sequenced in a study of cytomegalovirus exposure and HLA in healthy donors. PCR employed 60 Vbeta and 13 Jbeta primers. Data came from immunoSEQ multiplex PCR; TCRdb stores just in-frame clones and leaves some out. In the table there are some 96,000 clones, about 80% of which are singletons. The sequencing sample was made of PBMCs. The receptors were sampled from a man aged 40-49 years in good health and CMV-seronegative.

This chain connects TRBV10-2 to TRBJ2-7, with TRBD2 matching 12 bases. CDR3 length: 16 amino acids. CDR1 WSHSY and CDR2 SAAADI come from the germline V gene. The junction had 4 bases not matched to a gene; V was cut back by 2 bases and J by 2 bases. CDR3 protein: CASSEGTSGYTYEQYF. As DNA, the CDR3 is TGCGCCAGCAGTGAGGGGACTAGCGGGTATACCTACGAGCAGTACTTC.

The chain is built from TRBV28 and TRBJ2-7; 8 bases are a match to TRBD2. The CDR3 has 14 amino acids. Germline trimming cut 5 bases from V and 3 bases from J; bases unmatched to any gene: 6. Germline CDR1 reads MDHEN; CDR2 reads SYDVKM. In nucleotides, the CDR3 is TGTGCCAGCAGTATCACCGGGACTAGCTACGAGCAGTACTTC. It yields the protein CASSITGTSYEQYF. Full variable domain (outside the CDR3, taken from reference TRBV28 and TRBJ2-7): DVKVTQSSRYLVKRTGEKVFLECVQDMDHENMFWYRQDPGLGLRLIYFSYDVKMKEKGDIPEGYSVSREKKERFSLILESASTNQTSMYLCASSITGTSYEQYFGPGTRLTVT.

This clone came up a few times. The J gene is TRBJ2-5, the V gene TRBV19; D may be TRBD2 (7 bases). Germline assignment: CDR1 LNHDA and CDR2 SQIVND (reference sequence). Deletions cut 8 bases from V and 4 bases from J, with 17 bases between. CDR3 length: 14 residues. Here the CDR3 DNA reads TGTGCCAGTGCCCTCCCCGGGGGGCTAGAGACCCAGTACTTC. Protein sequence: CASALPGGLETQYF. Supplemented by reference TRBV19 and TRBJ2-5, the full variable domain reads DGGITQSPKYLFRKEGQNVTLSCEQNLNHDAMYWYRQDPGQGLRLIYYSQIVNDFQKGDIAEGYSVSREKKESFPLTVTSAQKNPTAFYLCASALPGGLETQYFGPGTRLLVL.

The rearrangement links TRBV7-8 to TRBJ2-7, with unresolved D. This CDR3 has 15 amino acids. Deletions cut 2 bases from V and 0 bases from J, with 11 bases between. Germline V lookup: CDR1 SGHVS, CDR2 FQNEAQ. The CDR3 is CASSLFRKSSYEQYF. The CDR3 region has the DNA TGTGCCAGCAGCTTATTCCGCAAGAGCTCCTACGAGCAGTACTTC.

About this clone itself: A read error may account for a junction end that differs from germline. The chain is built from TRBV7-9 and TRBJ2-7; the match to TRBD1 covers 9 bases. The CDR3 consists of 12 residues. Germline CDR1 is SEHNR and CDR2 is FQNEAQ (reference sequence). CDR3: CSSSLMDRGPYF. Here the CDR3 DNA reads TGTTCCAGCAGCTTGATGGACAGGGGACCGTACTTC.

The chain has TRBV19 and TRBJ2-5; TRBD2 agrees at 11 bases. The CDR3 contains 16 residues. The V gene's germline CDR1 is LNHDA and CDR2 SQIVND (reference sequence). After removal of 7 bases from V and 2 bases from J, the junction contained 9 bases not matched to a gene. The CDR3 loop reads CASKKNLAGGQETQYF. The CDR3 DNA is TGTGCCAGTAAGAAGAACCTAGCGGGGGGTCAAGAGACCCAGTACTTC. Using reference TRBV19 and TRBJ2-5 for the parts outside the CDR3, the full variable domain is DGGITQSPKYLFRKEGQNVTLSCEQNLNHDAMYWYRQDPGQGLRLIYYSQIVNDFQKGDIAEGYSVSREKKESFPLTVTSAQKNPTAFYLCASKKNLAGGQETQYFGPGTRLLVL.

The rearrangement joins TRBV29-1 to TRBJ1-2, with 7 positions matching TRBD1. The CDR3 sequence is 13 residues long. The trim removed 6 bases at V and 3 bases at J, leaving 7 bases unmatched. Per the germline V gene, CDR1 is SQVTM and CDR2 is ANQGSEA. The CDR3 sequence: CSVDRAVDYGYTF. The CDR3 DNA follows: TGCAGCGTCGACAGGGCAGTCGACTATGGCTACACCTTC. The full variable domain, rest sourced from reference TRBV29-1 and TRBJ1-2, is SAVISQKPSRDICQRGTSLTIQCQVDSQVTMMFWYRQQPGQSLTLIATANQGSEATYESGFVIDKFPISRPNLTFSTLTVSNMSPEDSSIYLCSVDRAVDYGYTFGSGTRLTVV.

This clone was recorded a few times. V and J are TRBV21-1 and TRBJ1-5; the DNA was not compared with TRBD1, the D call given in the table. TRBV21-1 represents a pseudogene. The CDR3 is 19 amino acids. Written as DNA, the CDR3 is TGTGCCAGCAGCGCTCCTCTGATCGGGACAGAGAATAGCAATCAGCCCCAGCATTTT. Residues: CASSAPLIGTENSNQPQHF.

The chain couples TRBV27 to TRBJ1-2; a possible D gene is TRBD1 (5 bases). The CDR3 extends over 14 amino acids. V dropped 0 bases and J dropped 4 bases, with 9 bases sitting between them. CDR1 is MNHEY, CDR2 SMNVEV, per germline (reference sequence). CDR3 residues: CASSLSAGGYGYTF. The CDR3, as DNA: TGTGCCAGCAGTTTATCGGCGGGGGGCTATGGCTACACCTTC.

The rearrangement links TRBV29-1 to TRBJ2-7; D may be TRBD1 (6 bases). Looked up from germline, CDR1 is SQVTM and CDR2 is ANQGSEA. The length of the CDR3 is 12 residues. The germline V and J ends were trimmed by 5 bases and 3 bases, with 11 bases remaining between them. CDR3 residues: CSVTLDSYEQYF. Written as DNA, the CDR3 is TGCAGCGTTACTCTGGACAGCTACGAGCAGTACTTC.

This chain uses TRBV18 with TRBJ1-2; D gene uncertain. Germline V lookup: CDR1 KGHSH, CDR2 LQKENI. The CDR3 totals 14 residues. V lost 3 bases, J lost 3 bases, and 11 bases lay in between. This CDR3 reads CASSPETGDYGYTF. The CDR3 region has the DNA TGTGCCAGCTCACCGGAAACCGGGGACTATGGCTACACCTTC.

The gene calls are TRBV7-2 and TRBJ2-4, with TRBD1 matching over 7 bases. The length of the CDR3 is 15 residues. Germline lookup yields CDR1 SGHTA and CDR2 FQGNSA. Trimming at V came to 1 base and at J to 7 bases, leaving 7 bases not matched to a gene. Written as DNA, the CDR3 is TGTGCCAGCAGCTTAGGGGCCCAGGGGGTGAACATTCAGTACTTC. Protein sequence: CASSLGAQGVNIQYF. The variable domain in full, with the rest retrieved from reference TRBV7-2 and TRBJ2-4, is GAGVSQSPSNKVTEKGKDVELRCDPISGHTALYWYRQSLGQGLEFLIYFQGNSAPDKSGLPSDRFSAERTGGSVSTLTIQRTQQEDSAVYLCASSLGAQGVNIQYFGAGTRLSVL.

V usage is TRBV9 and J usage is TRBJ1-6; TRBD1 agrees at 10 bases. This CDR3 contains 16 residues. Looked up from germline, CDR1 is SGDLS and CDR2 is YYNGEE. Unmatched junction bases numbered 8, after V lost 4 bases and J lost 7 bases. Here the CDR3 DNA reads TGTGCCAGCAGCCCCTTGGGGGGACAGGGGAATTCACCCCTCCACTTT. This sequence encodes CASSPLGGQGNSPLHF. The entire variable domain, with the rest obtained from reference TRBV9 and TRBJ1-6, is as follows: DSGVTQTPKHLITATGQRVTLRCSPRSGDLSVYWYQQSLDQGLQFLIQYYNGEERAKGNILERFSAQQFPDLHSELNLSSLELGDSALYFCASSPLGGQGNSPLHFGNGTRLTVT.

The chain has TRBV21-1 and TRBJ1-6; the D call in the table, TRBD1, was not verified against the DNA. TRBV21-1 counts as a pseudogene. This CDR3 is built from 17 residues. The DNA for the CDR3 is TGTGCCAGCAGCCCCGGATACAGATTCTCCTATAATTCACCCCTCCACTTT. Protein product: CASSPGYRFSYNSPLHF.

This chain uses TRBV5-6 with TRBJ2-2, with D perhaps TRBD1 (6 bases). Trimming stripped 1 base from V and 2 bases from J, with 9 bases between. The germline CDR1 and CDR2 sequences are SGHDT and YYEEEE. The CDR3 is 15 residues long. The CDR3 DNA sequence: TGTGCCAGCAGCTTGCGCAGGGGTAACACCGGGGAGCTGTTTTTT. Residues: CASSLRRGNTGELFF.

V is TRBV5-1 and J is TRBJ1-2, with a tentative D call TRBD1 (6 bases). Germline lookup yields CDR1 SGHRS and CDR2 YFSETQ. The CDR3 loop spans 20 amino acids. Trimming removed 4 bases from V and 4 bases from J, with 32 bases in between. CDR3: CASSNAGLETGLTRRYGYTF. Here the CDR3 DNA reads TGCGCCAGCAGCAACGCCGGCTTAGAGACAGGTTTGACTCGACGCTATGGCTACACCTTC.

The chain uses TRBV18 and TRBJ1-1; tentative D call: TRBD1 (6 bases). The ends were cut back, 0 bases at V and 5 bases at J, with 13 bases in the middle. CDR1 is KGHSH, CDR2 LQKENI, per germline. The CDR3 has 15 residues. The CDR3 spells CASSPPSQGRTEAFF. CDR3 coding DNA: TGTGCCAGCTCACCACCGTCACAGGGCCGAACTGAAGCTTTCTTT. The complete variable domain, with remaining parts taken from reference TRBV18 and TRBJ1-1, reads NAGVMQNPRHLVRRRGQEARLRCSPMKGHSHVYWYRQLPEEGLKFMVYLQKENIIDESGMPKERFSAEFPKEGPSILRIQQVVRGDSAAYFCASSPPSQGRTEAFFGQGTRLTVV.

The rearrangement uses TRBV27 and TRBJ2-7; the match to TRBD1 covers 8 bases. The CDR3 spans 13 residues. Unmatched junction bases numbered 6, after V lost 5 bases and J lost 6 bases. Germline-derived CDR1 and CDR2 are MNHEY and SMNVEV (reference sequence). The CDR3 DNA follows: TGTGCCAGCAGTCTTGGACAGGGTCGCGAGCAGTACTTC. This translates into CASSLGQGREQYF.

This chain joins TRBV9 and TRBJ2-1, with 12 bases fitting TRBD2. V gave up 4 bases and J gave up 4 bases; unmatched junction bases: 3. Germline V gene lookup returns CDR1 SGDLS and CDR2 YYNGEE. This CDR3 has 15 residues. The CDR3: CASSRLAGEYNEQFF. Written as DNA, the CDR3 is TGTGCCAGCAGCCGACTAGCGGGGGAATACAATGAGCAGTTCTTC. The entire variable domain, with the rest obtained from reference TRBV9 and TRBJ2-1, is as follows: DSGVTQTPKHLITATGQRVTLRCSPRSGDLSVYWYQQSLDQGLQFLIQYYNGEERAKGNILERFSAQQFPDLHSELNLSSLELGDSALYFCASSRLAGEYNEQFFGPGTRLTVL.

This clone was seen more than once but under ten times. CDR3 amino acids: CASSNSGRDTDTQYF. The CDR3 DNA sequence: TGCGCCAGCAGCAATAGCGGGAGGGACACAGATACGCAGTATTTT. This rearrangement joins TRBV5-1 to TRBJ2-3; 11 nucleotides match TRBD2. Germline CDR1 SGHRS, CDR2 YFSETQ. This CDR3 is built from 15 residues. J gave up 2 bases and V 4 bases, and 3 bases lay outside the gene matches. Based on the CDR3 plus reference TRBV5-1 and TRBJ2-3, the full variable domain is KAGVTQTPRYLIKTRGQQVTLSCSPISGHRSVSWYQQTPGQGLQFLFEYFSETQRNKGNFPGRFSGRQFSNSRSEMNVSTLELGDSALYLCASSNSGRDTDTQYFGPGTRLTVL.

V usage is TRBV7-2 and J usage is TRBJ1-3, with unresolved D. With 1 base removed from V and 1 base from J, the gap between germline ends came to 8 bases. Germline CDR1 reads SGHTA; CDR2 reads FQGNSA. The CDR3 runs to 15 residues. Written as DNA, the CDR3 is TGTGCCAGCAGCTTAGTTGAGGTTTCTGGAAACACCATATATTTT. Its protein is CASSLVEVSGNTIYF.

This chain uses TRBV9 with TRBJ1-1; D not certain. V lost 3 bases, J lost 1 base, and 13 bases lay in between. The CDR3 sequence is 15 residues long. The germline CDR1 and CDR2 sequences are SGDLS and YYNGEE. The CDR3 coding sequence is TGTGCCAGCAGCGCCACCAAGACAAGGAACACTGAAGCTTTCTTT. This gives the protein CASSATKTRNTEAFF.

The chain is built from TRBV7-2 and TRBJ1-2, with D unresolved. Trimming left V 4 bases short and J 4 bases short, with 4 bases between. Germline values: CDR1 SGHTA, CDR2 FQGNSA. CDR3 size: 11 residues. The CDR3 region has the DNA TGTGCCAGCAGCTCTAGCTATGGCTACACCTTC. It encodes CASSSSYGYTF. The complete variable domain, with remaining parts taken from reference TRBV7-2 and TRBJ1-2, reads GAGVSQSPSNKVTEKGKDVELRCDPISGHTALYWYRQSLGQGLEFLIYFQGNSAPDKSGLPSDRFSAERTGGSVSTLTIQRTQQEDSAVYLCASSSSYGYTFGSGTRLTVV.

This chain links TRBV2 with TRBJ2-6; D may be TRBD2 (5 bases). CDR3 size: 13 residues. V gave up 4 bases and J gave up 12 bases, with 13 bases separating them. CDR1 is SNHLY and CDR2 is FYNNEI in the germline V gene. As DNA, the CDR3 is TGTGCCAGCAGTGGAGGGCAGGTCAGCGTCCTGACTTTC. Its protein is CASSGGQVSVLTF.

The chain combines TRBV5-4 with TRBJ2-1; 13 nucleotides agree with TRBD2. The CDR3 loop spans 16 amino acids. Germline V CDR1 and CDR2: SGHNT, YYREEE (reference sequence). V lost 4 bases and J lost 7; bases outside the gene matches: 8. The CDR3 reads CASSPGGLAGMNEQFF. CDR3 nucleotide sequence: TGTGCCAGCAGCCCGGGGGGACTAGCGGGAATGAATGAGCAGTTCTTC.

This sequence joins TRBV6-5 and TRBJ2-7; the match to TRBD2 covers 10 bases. This CDR3 spans 14 amino acids. Germline V lookup: CDR1 MNHEY, CDR2 SVGAGI. The V segment lost 6 bases and the J segment 4 bases; nucleotides outside the gene matches: 6. Written as DNA, the CDR3 is TGTGCCAGCAGGGGAAGCGGGGGGGCTTACGAGCAGTACTTC. Its protein is CASRGSGGAYEQYF.

V gene TRBV7-9 combines with J gene TRBJ2-1, with TRBD1 as a possible D gene (5 bases). Germline lookup yields CDR1 SEHNR and CDR2 FQNEAQ (reference sequence). The V end was cut by 2 bases, the J end by 5 bases, with 13 bases between. CDR3 length: 15 amino acids. CDR3 protein: CASSLPGHVDNEQFF. The CDR3 DNA follows: TGTGCCAGCAGCTTACCAGGACACGTCGACAATGAGCAGTTCTTC. The full variable domain, its missing parts supplied by reference TRBV7-9 and TRBJ2-1, is DTGVSQNPRHKITKRGQNVTFRCDPISEHNRLYWYRQTLGQGPEFLTYFQNEAQLEKSRLLSDRFSAERPKGSFSTLEIQRTEQGDSAMYLCASSLPGHVDNEQFFGPGTRLTVL.